The 29 T cell receptor beta chains reported below all come from one sample, sequenced in a study of blood T cells in healthy people across ages. A second about 6 to 11 cycle PCR used barcoded and J-beta primers. From the 5' RACE reads, TCRdb called clonotypes with MiXCR, one entry per CDR3 protein. This sample has roughly 830,000 distinct CDR3 sequences, with approximately 59% found just once. The sequenced sample consisted of blood. Receptors originate from a young man in good health.

The chain links TRBV4-3 to TRBJ2-7; 7 nucleotides align to TRBD2. Matching the DNA end better, TRBJ2-5 makes the J call doubtful. This CDR3 has 18 amino acids. From germline, CDR1 is LGHNA and CDR2 YSLEER. The CDR3 loop is CASSQVPRFAGEQETQYF. CDR3 in DNA: TGCGCCAGCAGCCAAGTGCCCCGTTTCGCGGGGGAACAAGAGACCCAGTACTTC.

This clonotype was seen repeatedly, ten times or more. V is TRBV4-3 and J is TRBJ2-3; a possible D gene is TRBD1 (6 bases). The V gene lost 0 bases and the J gene lost 2 bases, with 12 bases spanning the gap. CDR1 LGHNA and CDR2 YSLEER come from the germline V gene. The CDR3 loop spans 16 amino acids. The CDR3 nucleotides are TGCGCCAGCAGCCAAGATCAAGGGGGAATCACAGATACGCAGTATTTT. Encoded protein: CASSQDQGGITDTQYF.

This clonotype was counted only a few times. The V gene is TRBV9, the J gene TRBJ2-2, with 8 bases identical to TRBD1. The CDR3 has 15 residues. The V gene end was trimmed by 0 bases and the J gene end by 6 bases; junction bases not matched to a gene: 4. Germline V gene lookup returns CDR1 SGDLS and CDR2 YYNGEE. CDR3 DNA sequence: TGTGCCAGCAGCGTAGACAGGGGGAAATCCGGGGAGCTGTTTTTT. Amino acid sequence: CASSVDRGKSGELFF. Full variable domain (remainder filled in from reference TRBV9 and TRBJ2-2): DSGVTQTPKHLITATGQRVTLRCSPRSGDLSVYWYQQSLDQGLQFLIQYYNGEERAKGNILERFSAQQFPDLHSELNLSSLELGDSALYFCASSVDRGKSGELFFGEGSRLTVL.

This clonotype occurred a few times. J is TRBJ1-4 and V is TRBV10-3; D is perhaps TRBD1 (5 bases). The CDR3 contains 17 residues. Between the trimmed V and J ends, which lost 3 bases and 7 bases, there was a span of 21 bases. Germline lookup yields CDR1 ENHRY and CDR2 SYGVKD. CDR3 sequence (DNA): TGTGCCATCAGTGAACGAATGGGCACAGGCGATGGTGAAAAACTGTTTTTT. Its protein product is CAISERMGTGDGEKLFF.

A single count supports this clonotype. An end of the junction does not agree with germline; a read error may underlie this. The rearrangement joins TRBV29-1 to TRBJ2-1; D unclear. Germline V CDR1 and CDR2: SQVTM, ANQGSEA. The CDR3 has 12 residues. The CDR3 reads CSVEGWYNEQFF. The CDR3 nucleotides read TGCAGCGTTGAGGGGTGGTACAATGAACAGTTCTTC.

This chain connects TRBV11-2 to TRBJ2-5; weak D call: TRBD1 (6 bases). The V gene's germline CDR1 is SGHAT and CDR2 FQNNGV. V lost 5 bases to trimming and J lost 2 bases, with 18 bases between them. This CDR3 spans 16 amino acids. DNA of the CDR3: TGTGCCAGCAGCAGGATAGAGGGGGATTATCAAGAGACCCAGTACTTC. Amino acids: CASSRIEGDYQETQYF.

The rearrangement joins TRBV27 to TRBJ1-6; D remains ambiguous. CDR3 size: 14 residues. V was cut by 3 bases and J by 8 bases, with 11 bases left in between. Germline values: CDR1 MNHEY, CDR2 SMNVEV (reference sequence). The DNA for the CDR3 is TGTGCCAGCAGTTTCGAAGGGAACGATTCACCCCTCCACTTT. Residues: CASSFEGNDSPLHF.

This clonotype was detected a few times. The chain is built from TRBV28 and TRBJ2-7, with D perhaps matching TRBD2 (7 bases). TRBJ2-5 matches the DNA end more closely, so the J call is doubtful. CDR1 is MDHEN and CDR2 is SYDVKM in the germline V gene. The CDR3 length is 14 residues. The CDR3 protein is CASSLRRGGETQYF. The CDR3 DNA is TGTGCCAGCAGTTTAAGGAGGGGGGGAGAGACCCAGTACTTC.

The V and J genes are TRBV2 and TRBJ2-5, with D hard to call. The germline gives CDR1 SNHLY, CDR2 FYNNEI. Trimming removed 2 bases from V and 1 base from J, with 8 bases in between. The CDR3 is 14 residues long. In nucleotides, the CDR3 is TGTGCCAGCAGTGAAATGCACCTCCAAGAGACCCAGTACTTC. It is translated as CASSEMHLQETQYF.

This clonotype was seen only once. This chain joins TRBV7-2 and TRBJ2-7; 7 nucleotides align to TRBD2. The CDR3 loop spans 15 amino acids. The V gene's germline CDR1 is SGHTA and CDR2 FQGNSA. Trimming took 3 bases from V and 1 from J; bases not matched to a gene: 6. DNA for the CDR3: TGTGCCAGCAGCTTCGGGGGGATGTTGTCCTACGAGCAGTACTTC. It specifies CASSFGGMLSYEQYF.

V is TRBV7-2 and J is TRBJ2-3, with TRBD2 matching over 7 bases. From germline, CDR1 is SGHTA and CDR2 FQGNSA. This CDR3 has 15 residues. The V gene end was trimmed by 1 base and the J gene end by 5 bases; junction bases not matched to a gene: 6. CDR3 coding DNA: TGTGCCAGCAGCTTAGGAGCGGGGCTGGGAGATACGCAGTATTTT. Translation: CASSLGAGLGDTQYF.

The chain links TRBV28 to TRBJ2-1, with TRBD1 matching over 10 bases. Germline lookup yields CDR1 MDHEN and CDR2 SYDVKM. With V trimmed by 2 bases and J by 4 bases, 5 bases remained unmatched. The CDR3 loop spans 16 amino acids. CDR3 in DNA: TGTGCCAGCAGTTTACCCGGGACAGGGGTATACAATGAGCAGTTCTTC. It encodes CASSLPGTGVYNEQFF.

The rearrangement joins TRBV10-2 to TRBJ2-3; D uncertain. CDR3 length: 11 residues. V lost 4 bases to trimming and J lost 14 bases, with 13 bases between them. Germline-derived CDR1 and CDR2 are WSHSY and SAAADI. DNA of the CDR3: TGCGCCAGCAGTGTTGGCCAGTGGGTGTATTTT. It specifies CASSVGQWVYF.

With regard to this clonotype: Mismatch with germline at one junction end may stem from a read error. The J gene is TRBJ2-5, the V gene TRBV9, with D possibly being TRBD1 (5 bases). TRBJ2-7 explains the end of the DNA better; the J call may be wrong. In germline, CDR1 is SGDLS, CDR2 YYNGEE. The CDR3 sequence is 14 residues long. The chain's CDR3 is CTSSVSTERYEQYF. CDR3 in DNA: TGTACCAGCAGCGTTTCGACAGAGAGGTACGAGCAGTACTTC.

The V and J genes are TRBV9 and TRBJ2-2; TRBD1 agrees at 7 bases. CDR3 length: 16 residues. From germline, CDR1 is SGDLS and CDR2 YYNGEE. Trimming removed 3 bases from V and 9 bases from J; junction bases left unmatched: 14. The CDR3 nucleotides are TGTGCCAGCAGCGGAGGGACAGCCGAGGGGGACCGGGAGCTGTTTTTT. Translated, it gives CASSGGTAEGDRELFF.

J is TRBJ2-7 and V is TRBV7-2, with 8 bases matching TRBD2. The CDR3 is 13 residues long. Germline V gives CDR1 SGHTA, CDR2 FQGNSA. V lost 7 bases to trimming and J lost 3 bases; unmatched junction nucleotides: 5. The CDR3 DNA sequence: TGTGCCAGCACGCGGGGGGACTACTACGAGCAGTACTTC. Amino acid sequence: CASTRGDYYEQYF.

The V and J genes are TRBV6-6 and TRBJ2-1, with TRBD2 identical over 8 bases. Germline V CDR1 and CDR2: MNHNY, SVGAGI (reference sequence). Trimming at V came to 0 bases and at J to 4 bases, leaving 5 bases not matched to a gene. The CDR3 covers 16 residues. The CDR3 reads CASSYSISGGYNEQFF. The DNA for the CDR3 is TGTGCCAGCAGTTACTCGATAAGCGGGGGTTACAATGAGCAGTTCTTC.

V and J are TRBV2 and TRBJ2-1, with 12 nucleotides matching TRBD1. This CDR3 is 14 amino acids long. Per the germline V gene, CDR1 is SNHLY and CDR2 is FYNNEI. J gave up 9 bases and V 8 bases, and 8 bases lay outside the gene matches. This chain's CDR3 is CASRGGQGAGEQFF. The DNA of the CDR3 is TGTGCCAGCCGAGGGGGACAGGGGGCCGGTGAGCAGTTCTTC.

Only a few counts were recorded for this clonotype. The chain has TRBV7-2 and TRBJ2-7, with D maybe TRBD1 (5 bases). This CDR3 has 14 residues. Germline assignment: CDR1 SGHTA and CDR2 FQGNSA. With 3 bases removed from V and 0 bases from J, the gap between germline ends came to 9 bases. The CDR3: CASSFAGPSYEQYF. The CDR3 coding sequence is TGTGCCAGCAGCTTCGCAGGGCCCTCCTACGAGCAGTACTTC.

The V call is TRBV6-2 or TRBV6-3, the J call TRBJ2-7, with TRBD2 identical over 8 bases. This CDR3 region has 14 residues. Trimming took 5 bases from V and 5 from J; bases not matched to a gene: 8. CDR1 and CDR2 (germline): MNHEY, SVGEGT. The CDR3 loop is CASSDSGGPHEQYF. The CDR3 region has the DNA TGTGCCAGCAGTGATTCGGGGGGGCCCCACGAGCAGTACTTC.

The chain combines TRBV6-5 with TRBJ2-7; no clear D gene. The V and J ends lost 4 bases and 3 bases respectively, with 10 bases between them. The CDR3 totals 13 residues. Looked up from germline, CDR1 is MNHEY and CDR2 is SVGAGI. CDR3: CASSSTPSYEQYF. CDR3 DNA: TGTGCCAGCAGTTCCACCCCTAGCTACGAGCAGTACTTC.

Worth noting for this clonotype: A read error may account for a junction end that differs from germline. The J gene is TRBJ1-1, the V gene TRBV7-2, with 7 nucleotides matching TRBD1. This CDR3 spans 13 amino acids. Per germline, CDR1 SGHTA and CDR2 FQGNSA. CDR3 coding DNA: TGTGCCAGCACCTTAGGACAGGCCGGGGGGGCTTTCTTT. Protein: CASTLGQAGGAFF.

The chain recombines TRBV4-2 with TRBJ2-5, with D perhaps assigned TRBD1 or TRBD2 (5 bases each). The J call may be faulty, since TRBJ2-7 better matches the DNA end. The CDR3 runs 15 residues. Germline V CDR1 and CDR2: LGHNA, YNFKEQ. The CDR3 region has the DNA TGTGCCAGCAGCCCAACGACGGGACGACCCTACGAGCAGTACTTC. This codes for CASSPTTGRPYEQYF.

The chain couples TRBV4-3 to TRBJ2-2; 9 bases fit TRBD1. Germline lookup yields CDR1 LGHNA and CDR2 YSLEER. The ends lost 0 bases at V and 5 bases at J; junction bases unmatched: 1. The CDR3 is 15 amino acids. CDR3: CASSQEGQGTGELFF. As DNA, the CDR3 is TGCGCCAGCAGCCAAGAGGGACAGGGTACCGGGGAGCTGTTTTTT.

This chain connects TRBV6-5 to TRBJ2-6; D call uncertain. The V and J ends lost 3 bases and 1 base respectively, with 4 bases between them. CDR1 and CDR2 (germline): MNHEY, SVGAGI. The CDR3 has 14 amino acids. CDR3 protein: CASSYQSGANVLTF. CDR3 DNA: TGTGCCAGCAGTTATCAGTCTGGGGCCAACGTCCTGACTTTC.

This clonotype was counted between two and nine times. The chain uses TRBV20-1 and TRBJ2-4; D is unclear. The CDR3 runs 14 residues. V lost 8 bases, J lost 2 bases, and 16 bases lay in between. Germline lookup yields CDR1 DFQATT and CDR2 SNEGSKA (reference sequence). This chain's CDR3 is CSHQSKIPKNIQYF. CDR3 nucleotide sequence: TGCAGTCACCAAAGCAAGATCCCCAAAAACATTCAGTACTTC.

On this clonotype itself: Its ends do not fully match the called genes, so a read error is possible. The chain employs TRBV7-9 and TRBJ2-1; D is ambiguous. CDR3 length: 12 amino acids. CDR1 is SEHNR, CDR2 FQNEAQ, per germline (reference sequence). The CDR3 loop is CAGSLSLGEQFF. The DNA for the CDR3 is TGTGCCGGCAGCTTAAGTCTGGGTGAGCAGTTCTTC. The entire variable domain, with the rest obtained from reference TRBV7-9 and TRBJ2-1, is as follows: DTGVSQNPRHKITKRGQNVTFRCDPISEHNRLYWYRQTLGQGPEFLTYFQNEAQLEKSRLLSDRFSAERPKGSFSTLEIQRTEQGDSAMYLCAGSLSLGEQFFGPGTRLTVL.

The chain is built from TRBV11-2 and TRBJ2-4, with 10 positions matching TRBD2. The CDR3 runs 15 residues. V lost 5 bases to trimming and J lost 13 bases; unmatched junction nucleotides: 14. CDR1 is SGHAT, CDR2 FQNNGV, per germline. CDR3 nucleotide sequence: TGTGCCAGCAGCACCCTTAGCGGGGGGCCTTTAAGGCAGTACTTC. This sequence encodes CASSTLSGGPLRQYF.

This clonotype appeared a single time. In DNA form, the CDR3 reads TGCAGTGCTAGAGCAGGTATGAACACTGAAGCTTTCTTT. Protein sequence: CSARAGMNTEAFF. The chain employs TRBV20-1 and TRBJ1-1; no clear D. V shed 1 base and J shed 0 bases, with 6 bases lying between them. The germline CDR1 and CDR2 sequences are DFQATT and SNEGSKA (reference sequence). This CDR3 is built from 13 residues.